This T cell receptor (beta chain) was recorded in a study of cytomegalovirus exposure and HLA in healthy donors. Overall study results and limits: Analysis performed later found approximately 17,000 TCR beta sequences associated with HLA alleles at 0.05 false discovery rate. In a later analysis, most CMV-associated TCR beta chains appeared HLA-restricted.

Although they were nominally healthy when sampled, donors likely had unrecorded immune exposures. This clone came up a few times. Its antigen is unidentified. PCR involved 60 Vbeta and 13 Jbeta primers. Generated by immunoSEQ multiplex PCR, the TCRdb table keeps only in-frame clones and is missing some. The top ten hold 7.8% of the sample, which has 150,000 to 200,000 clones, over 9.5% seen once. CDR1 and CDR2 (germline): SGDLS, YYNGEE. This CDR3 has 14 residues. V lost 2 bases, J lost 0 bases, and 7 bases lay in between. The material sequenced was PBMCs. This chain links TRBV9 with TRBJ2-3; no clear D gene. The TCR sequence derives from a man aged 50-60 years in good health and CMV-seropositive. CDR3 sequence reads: CASSVDSSTDTQYF. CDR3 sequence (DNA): TGTGCCAGCAGCGTCGACTCGAGCACAGATACGCAGTATTTT.